This T cell receptor beta chain emerged from a study of cytomegalovirus exposure and HLA in healthy donors. The V gene lost 5 bases and the J gene lost 5 bases, with 7 bases spanning the gap. CDR3 length: 11 residues. Germline V gene lookup returns CDR1 SGHRS and CDR2 YFSETQ. The study ran its PCR with 60 Vbeta and 13 Jbeta primers. The protocol was immunoSEQ multiplex PCR, while the TCRdb copy is restricted to in-frame clones and leaves out a portion. The data show roughly 65,000 clones, around four fifths seen once. V usage is TRBV5-1 and J usage is TRBJ1-1, with D uncertain. The source material was PBMCs. This receptor was identified in a woman aged 25 to 39 in good health and CMV-seronegative. The CDR3 nucleotides read TGCGCCAGCAGGTGGGAGACTGAAGCTTTCTTT. The encoded protein is CASRWETEAFF.